This T cell receptor (beta chain) derives from a study of T-cell memory formation after mild COVID-19. Germline-derived CDR1 and CDR2 are MNHEY and SVGEGT. V lost 0 bases, J lost 1 base, and 4 bases stayed unmatched. This CDR3 is built from 17 residues. This clonotype was found a few times. Using constant-segment primers, 5'RACE produced TCR alpha and TCR beta cDNA libraries carrying sample barcodes and UMIs. From the 5' RACE reads, TCRdb called clonotypes with MiXCR, one entry per CDR3 protein. The repertoire has fewer than 400,000 distinct CDR3 sequences, around a sixth of them found once; the top ten carry roughly 21%.

What was sequenced was PBMCs or a T cell subset sorted from them (not recorded which). The V call is TRBV6-2 or TRBV6-3, the J call TRBJ2-3; 10 nucleotides match TRBD2. This clonotype was sampled from a man in his late teens or twenties who had mild COVID-19 (a few samples of this study predate the infection). Cell type and time point are not known. CDR3 in DNA: TGTGCCAGCAGTTACTCGTCTAGCGGGGGACGCACAGATACGCAGTATTTT. Translation: CASSYSSSGGRTDTQYF.